This TCR beta chain was sequenced during a study of T cells in Graves' hyperthyroidism and ophthalmopathy. This CDR3 region has 13 residues. Germline values: CDR1 KGHDR, CDR2 SFDVKD. Trimming cost V 4 bases and J 6 bases, with 9 bases left between them. Amplified regions were TCR beta CDR3 sequences from RNA transcripts. HTBI primers were employed in a first-round RT-PCR of the TCR CDR3. TCRdb re-called the multiplex PCR reads through MiXCR, storing one row per CDR3 protein. Of 650,000 to 750,000 distinct CDR3 sequences in the sample, around 13% were seen once. Uncontrolled infections, other autoimmune diseases, pregnancy or lactation led to exclusion of patients.

The origin of this receptor is a woman in her late teens or twenties with Graves' hyperthyroidism. V is TRBV24-1 and J is TRBJ1-5, with D maybe TRBD1 (6 bases). Sequences were obtained from blood. CDR3 DNA sequence: TGTGCCACCAGTGAGGGGGGCGGTCAGCCCCAGCATTTT. This sequence encodes CATSEGGGQPQHF.